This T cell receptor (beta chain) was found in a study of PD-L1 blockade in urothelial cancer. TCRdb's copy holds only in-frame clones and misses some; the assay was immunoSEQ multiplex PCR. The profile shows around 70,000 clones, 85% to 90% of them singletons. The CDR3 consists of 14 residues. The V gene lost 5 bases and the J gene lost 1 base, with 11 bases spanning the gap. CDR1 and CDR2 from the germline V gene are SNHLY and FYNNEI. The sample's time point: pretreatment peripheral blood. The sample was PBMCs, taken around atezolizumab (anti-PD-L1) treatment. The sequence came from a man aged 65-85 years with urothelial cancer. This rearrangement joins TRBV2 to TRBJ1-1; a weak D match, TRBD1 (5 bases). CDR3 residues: CASSQGRANTEAFF. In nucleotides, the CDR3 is TGTGCCAGCAGTCAGGGCAGGGCGAACACTGAAGCTTTCTTT.